The clone carrying this TCR beta chain was seen repeatedly, ten times or more. Its specificity is unknown. This entry comes from a study of T-cell memory formation after mild COVID-19. Study details: Across donors, TCR clusters were largely donor specific. Overall study findings and caveats: For contracting clones, CD4+ ones sat mainly in CM and EM, CD8+ in EMRA.

Libraries for TCRalpha and TCRbeta carried sample barcodes and unique molecular identifiers via 5'RACE. In TCRdb, the 5' RACE reads were re-called with MiXCR into one record per CDR3 protein. The sample includes 300,000 to 350,000 distinct CDR3 sequences, roughly 15% of them seen just once. The CDR3 extends over 13 amino acids. Germline V gives CDR1 SGHVS, CDR2 FQNEAQ. Trimming pared 5 bases from V and 9 bases from J, leaving 14 bases between. Material: PBMCs or a T cell subset sorted from them (not recorded which). J is TRBJ2-1 and V is TRBV7-8; D ambiguous. The sequence derives from a man younger than 35 who had mild COVID-19 (a few samples of this study predate the infection). Cell type and time point are not known. The CDR3 nucleotides are TGTGCCAGCAGCCCCCTAATGGTGGGTGAGCAGTTCTTC. This gives the protein CASSPLMVGEQFF.